This T cell receptor beta chain was identified during a study of blood T cell repertoires in COVID-19. Study at large: The analysed material was cDNA or gDNA that came from T cells, B-cell-depleted T cells, or PBMCs.

The authors' processing: From reference gene primer amplification, estimates of nucleated cell counts were derived. Assay used: immunoSEQ multiplex PCR; TCRdb lists only in-frame clones, some missing. V and J calls plus clone size are reproduced from that table; the DNA served to infer D and trimming. The repertoire holds around 390,000 clones, approximately 87% seen once, with roughly 9.4% in the top ten. Recruitment covered 25 or so US areas and drew participants whose ages spanned roughly 18 to 100 years. Before being deemed recovered, Cohort 3 donors had two negative PCRs, clearance, or symptom resolution. V shed 2 bases and J shed 4 bases, with 9 bases lying between them. There are 14 residues in the CDR3. Germline-derived CDR1 and CDR2 are SGHTA and FQGNSA.

The gene calls are TRBV7-2 and TRBJ1-3, with D possibly TRBD1 on 5 matching bases. This clonotype was sampled from a woman between 50 and 59 years old who had recovered from COVID-19. The specimen sequenced was PBMCs or T cells enriched from blood (not recorded which). The CDR3, as DNA: TGTGCCAGCAGCTTATCAGGGTACGGAAACACCATATATTTT. It is translated as CASSLSGYGNTIYF.